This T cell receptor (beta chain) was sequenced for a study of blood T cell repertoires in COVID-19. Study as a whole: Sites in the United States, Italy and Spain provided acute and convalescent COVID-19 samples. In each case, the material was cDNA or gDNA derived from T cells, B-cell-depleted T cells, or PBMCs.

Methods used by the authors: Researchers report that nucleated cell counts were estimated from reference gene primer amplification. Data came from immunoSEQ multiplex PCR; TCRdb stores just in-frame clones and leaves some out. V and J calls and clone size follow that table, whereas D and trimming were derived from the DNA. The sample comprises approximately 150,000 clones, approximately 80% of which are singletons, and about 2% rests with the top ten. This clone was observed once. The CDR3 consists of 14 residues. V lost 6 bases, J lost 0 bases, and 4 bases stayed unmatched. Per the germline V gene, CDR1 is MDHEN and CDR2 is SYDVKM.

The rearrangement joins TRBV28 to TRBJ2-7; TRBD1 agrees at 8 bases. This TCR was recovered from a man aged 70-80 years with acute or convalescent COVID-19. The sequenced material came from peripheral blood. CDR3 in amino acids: CASSETGASYEQYF. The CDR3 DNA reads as TGTGCCAGCAGCGAGACAGGGGCCTCCTACGAGCAGTACTTC.